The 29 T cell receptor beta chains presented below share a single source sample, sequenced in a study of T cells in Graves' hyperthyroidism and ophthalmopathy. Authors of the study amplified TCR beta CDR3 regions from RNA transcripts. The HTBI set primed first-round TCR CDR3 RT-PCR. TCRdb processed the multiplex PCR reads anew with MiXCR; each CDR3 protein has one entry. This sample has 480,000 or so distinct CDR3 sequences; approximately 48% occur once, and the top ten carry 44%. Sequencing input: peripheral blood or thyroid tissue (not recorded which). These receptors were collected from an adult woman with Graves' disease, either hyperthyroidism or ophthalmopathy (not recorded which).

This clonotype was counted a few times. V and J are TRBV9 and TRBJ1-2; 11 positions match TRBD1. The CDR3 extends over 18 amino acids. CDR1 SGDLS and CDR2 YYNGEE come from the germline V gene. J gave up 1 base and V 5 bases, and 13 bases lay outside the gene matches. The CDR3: CASSFPPGQGGGNYGYTF. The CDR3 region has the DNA TGTGCCAGCAGTTTCCCTCCGGGACAGGGGGGAGGTAACTATGGCTACACCTTC.

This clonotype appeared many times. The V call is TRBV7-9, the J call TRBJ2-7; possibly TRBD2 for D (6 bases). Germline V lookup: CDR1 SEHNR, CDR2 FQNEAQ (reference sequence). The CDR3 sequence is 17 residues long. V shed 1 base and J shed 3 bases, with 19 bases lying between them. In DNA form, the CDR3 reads TGTGCCAGCAGCTTAGTATCGGGGGTGGGGCAGAGCTACGAGCAGTACTTC. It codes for CASSLVSGVGQSYEQYF.

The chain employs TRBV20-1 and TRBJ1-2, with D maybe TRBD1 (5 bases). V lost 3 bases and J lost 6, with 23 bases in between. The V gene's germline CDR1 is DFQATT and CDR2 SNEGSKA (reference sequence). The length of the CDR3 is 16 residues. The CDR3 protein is CSASKLDTSGDDGYTF. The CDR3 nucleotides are TGCAGTGCTAGCAAACTGGACACTTCCGGGGACGATGGCTACACCTTC.

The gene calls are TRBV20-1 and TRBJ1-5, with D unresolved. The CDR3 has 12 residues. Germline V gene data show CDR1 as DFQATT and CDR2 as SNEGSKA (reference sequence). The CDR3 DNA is TGCAGCGTTGGAGGGATATTTCAGCCCCAGCATTTT. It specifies CSVGGIFQPQHF.

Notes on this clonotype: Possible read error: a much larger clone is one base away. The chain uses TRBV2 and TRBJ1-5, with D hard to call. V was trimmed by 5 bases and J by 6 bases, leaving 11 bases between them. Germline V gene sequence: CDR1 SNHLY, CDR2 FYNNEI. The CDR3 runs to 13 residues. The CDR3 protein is CASSLPAPQPQHF. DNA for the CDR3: TGTGCCAGCAGTCTTCCCGCTCCTCAGCCCCAGCATTTT.

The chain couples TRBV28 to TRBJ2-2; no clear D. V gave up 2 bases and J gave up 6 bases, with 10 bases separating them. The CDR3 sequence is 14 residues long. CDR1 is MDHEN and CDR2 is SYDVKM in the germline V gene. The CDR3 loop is CASSLASASGELFF. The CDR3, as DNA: TGTGCCAGCAGTTTAGCGTCGGCTTCCGGGGAGCTGTTTTTT. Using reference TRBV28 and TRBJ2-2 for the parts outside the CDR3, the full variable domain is DVKVTQSSRYLVKRTGEKVFLECVQDMDHENMFWYRQDPGLGLRLIYFSYDVKMKEKGDIPEGYSVSREKKERFSLILESASTNQTSMYLCASSLASASGELFFGEGSRLTVL.

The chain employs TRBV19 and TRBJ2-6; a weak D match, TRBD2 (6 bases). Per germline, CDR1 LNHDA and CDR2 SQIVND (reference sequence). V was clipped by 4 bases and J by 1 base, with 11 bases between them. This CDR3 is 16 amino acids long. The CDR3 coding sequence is TGTGCCAGTAGTACCGCCGGACTATCTGGGGCCAACGTCCTGACTTTC. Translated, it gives CASSTAGLSGANVLTF.

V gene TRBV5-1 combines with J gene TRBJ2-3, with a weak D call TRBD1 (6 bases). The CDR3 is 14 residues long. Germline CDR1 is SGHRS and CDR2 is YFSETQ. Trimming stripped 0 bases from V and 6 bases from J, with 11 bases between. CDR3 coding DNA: TGCGCCAGCAGCTTGGTCGGGCAGGGGGATACGCAGTATTTT. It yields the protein CASSLVGQGDTQYF.

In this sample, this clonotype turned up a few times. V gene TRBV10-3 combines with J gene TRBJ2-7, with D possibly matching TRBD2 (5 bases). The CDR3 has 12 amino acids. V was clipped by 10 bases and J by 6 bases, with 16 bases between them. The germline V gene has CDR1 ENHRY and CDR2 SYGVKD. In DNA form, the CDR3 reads TGTGCCACCAGACCCAATCGGGGCGAGCAGTACTTC. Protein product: CATRPNRGEQYF.

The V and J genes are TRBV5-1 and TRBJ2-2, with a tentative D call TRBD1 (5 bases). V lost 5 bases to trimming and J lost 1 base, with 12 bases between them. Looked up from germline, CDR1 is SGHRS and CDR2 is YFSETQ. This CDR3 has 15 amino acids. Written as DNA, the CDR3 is TGCGCCAGCAGTATGTTAGGGGTGAACACCGGGGAGCTGTTTTTT. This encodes CASSMLGVNTGELFF. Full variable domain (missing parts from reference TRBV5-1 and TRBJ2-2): KAGVTQTPRYLIKTRGQQVTLSCSPISGHRSVSWYQQTPGQGLQFLFEYFSETQRNKGNFPGRFSGRQFSNSRSEMNVSTLELGDSALYLCASSMLGVNTGELFFGEGSRLTVL.

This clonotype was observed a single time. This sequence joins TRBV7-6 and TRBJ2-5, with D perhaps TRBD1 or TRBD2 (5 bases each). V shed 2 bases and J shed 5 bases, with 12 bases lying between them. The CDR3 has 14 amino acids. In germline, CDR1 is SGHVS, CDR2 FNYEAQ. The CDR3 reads CASSLMQGGETQYF. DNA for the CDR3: TGTGCCAGCAGCTTAATGCAGGGCGGGGAGACCCAGTACTTC.

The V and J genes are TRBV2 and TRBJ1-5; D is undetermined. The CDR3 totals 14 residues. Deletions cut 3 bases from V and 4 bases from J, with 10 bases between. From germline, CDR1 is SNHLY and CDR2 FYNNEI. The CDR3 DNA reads TGTGCCAGCAGTGATATGGTGGGGAATCAGCCCCAGCATTTT. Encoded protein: CASSDMVGNQPQHF. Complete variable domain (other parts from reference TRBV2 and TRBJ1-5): EPEVTQTPSHQVTQMGQEVILRCVPISNHLYFYWYRQILGQKVEFLVSFYNNEISEKSEIFDDQFSVERPDGSNFTLKIRSTKLEDSAMYFCASSDMVGNQPQHFGDGTRLSIL.

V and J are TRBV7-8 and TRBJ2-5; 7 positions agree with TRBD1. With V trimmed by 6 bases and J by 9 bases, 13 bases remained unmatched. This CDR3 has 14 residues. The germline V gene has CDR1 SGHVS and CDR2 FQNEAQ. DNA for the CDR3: TGTGCCAGCAGTCTCTACAGGGGCGATCAGCCCCAGTACTTC. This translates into CASSLYRGDQPQYF.

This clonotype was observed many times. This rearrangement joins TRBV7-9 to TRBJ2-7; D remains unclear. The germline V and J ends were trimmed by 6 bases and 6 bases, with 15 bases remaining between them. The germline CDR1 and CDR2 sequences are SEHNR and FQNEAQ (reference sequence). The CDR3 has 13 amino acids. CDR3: CASSSQSGSEQYF. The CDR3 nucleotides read TGTGCCAGCAGTTCTCAATCCGGGTCCGAGCAGTACTTC.

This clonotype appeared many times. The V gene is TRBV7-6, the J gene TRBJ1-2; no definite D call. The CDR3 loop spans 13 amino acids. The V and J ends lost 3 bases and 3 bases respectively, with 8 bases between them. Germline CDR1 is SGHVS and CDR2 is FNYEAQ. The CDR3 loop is CASSLGADYGYTF. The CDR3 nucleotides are TGTGCCAGCAGCTTGGGCGCCGACTATGGCTACACCTTC.

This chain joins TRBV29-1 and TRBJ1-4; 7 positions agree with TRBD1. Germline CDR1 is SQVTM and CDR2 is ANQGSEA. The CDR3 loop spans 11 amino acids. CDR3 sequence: CRPRTGEKLFF. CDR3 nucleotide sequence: TGCAGACCTAGGACAGGTGAAAAACTGTTTTTT. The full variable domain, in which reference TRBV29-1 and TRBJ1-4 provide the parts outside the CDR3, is SAVISQKPSRDICQRGTSLTIQCQVDSQVTMMFWYRQQPGQSLTLIATANQGSEATYESGFVIDKFPISRPNLTFSTLTVSNMSPEDSSIYLCRPRTGEKLFFGSGTQLSVL.

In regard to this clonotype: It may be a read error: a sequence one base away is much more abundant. This chain's CDR3 is CSASGGAYEQYF. CDR3 DNA sequence: TGCAGTGCTAGCGGGGGGGCCTACGAGCAGTACTTC. The chain has TRBV29-1 and TRBJ2-7, with 12 bases identical to TRBD2. Per the germline V gene, CDR1 is SQVTM and CDR2 is ANQGSEA. The CDR3 is 12 residues long.

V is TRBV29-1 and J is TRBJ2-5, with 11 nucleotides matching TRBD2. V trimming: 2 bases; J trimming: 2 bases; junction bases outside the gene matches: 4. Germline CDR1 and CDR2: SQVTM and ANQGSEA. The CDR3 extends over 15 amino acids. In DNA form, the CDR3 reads TGCAGCGTTGAAACGGGACTAGCGGAGCAAGAGACCCAGTACTTC. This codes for CSVETGLAEQETQYF.

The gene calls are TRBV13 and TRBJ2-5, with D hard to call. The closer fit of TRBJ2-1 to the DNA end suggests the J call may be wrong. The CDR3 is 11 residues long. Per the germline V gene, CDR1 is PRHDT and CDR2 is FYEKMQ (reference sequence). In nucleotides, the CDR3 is TGTGCCAGCAGTTATTTCGATGAGCAGTTCTTC. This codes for CASSYFDEQFF.

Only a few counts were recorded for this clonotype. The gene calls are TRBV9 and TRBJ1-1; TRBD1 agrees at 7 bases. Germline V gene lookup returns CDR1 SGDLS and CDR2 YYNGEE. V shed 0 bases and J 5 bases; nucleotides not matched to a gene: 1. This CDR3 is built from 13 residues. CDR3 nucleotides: TGTGCCAGCAGCGTAGAGACAGGGACTGAAGCTTTCTTT. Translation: CASSVETGTEAFF.

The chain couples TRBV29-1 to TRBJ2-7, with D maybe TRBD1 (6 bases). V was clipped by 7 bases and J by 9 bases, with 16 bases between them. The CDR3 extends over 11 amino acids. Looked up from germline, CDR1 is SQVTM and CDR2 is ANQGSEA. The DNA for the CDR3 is TGCAGCGGTGTGCAGGGGTCTGCGCAGTACTTC. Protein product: CSGVQGSAQYF.

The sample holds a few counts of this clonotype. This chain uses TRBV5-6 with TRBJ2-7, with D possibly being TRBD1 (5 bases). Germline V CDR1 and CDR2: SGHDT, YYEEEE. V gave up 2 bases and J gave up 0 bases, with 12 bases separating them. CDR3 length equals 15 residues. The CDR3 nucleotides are TGTGCCAGCAGCTTTAGGGGCGGAAGCTCCTACGAGCAGTACTTC. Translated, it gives CASSFRGGSSYEQYF.

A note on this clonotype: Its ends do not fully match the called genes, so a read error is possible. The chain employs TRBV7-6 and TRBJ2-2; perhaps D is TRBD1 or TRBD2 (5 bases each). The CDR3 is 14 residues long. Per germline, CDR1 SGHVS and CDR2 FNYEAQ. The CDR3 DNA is TGTGCTAGCAGCTTAGTGGGGGAGTTCGGGGAGCTGTTTTTT. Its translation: CASSLVGEFGELFF.

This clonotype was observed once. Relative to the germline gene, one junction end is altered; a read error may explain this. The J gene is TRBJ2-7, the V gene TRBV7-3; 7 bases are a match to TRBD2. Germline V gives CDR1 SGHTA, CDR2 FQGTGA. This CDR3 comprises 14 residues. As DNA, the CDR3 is TGTGCCAGCAGCTTAGATGGGCTAGCGGACGCCCGGGACTTC. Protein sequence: CASSLDGLADARDF.

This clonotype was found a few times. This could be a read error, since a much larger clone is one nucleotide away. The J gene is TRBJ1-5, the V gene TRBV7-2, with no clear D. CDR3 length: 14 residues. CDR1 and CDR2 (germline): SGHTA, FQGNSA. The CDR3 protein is CVSSFNMGNQPQHF. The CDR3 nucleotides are TGTGTCAGCAGCTTCAACATGGGCAATCAGCCCCAGCATTTT.

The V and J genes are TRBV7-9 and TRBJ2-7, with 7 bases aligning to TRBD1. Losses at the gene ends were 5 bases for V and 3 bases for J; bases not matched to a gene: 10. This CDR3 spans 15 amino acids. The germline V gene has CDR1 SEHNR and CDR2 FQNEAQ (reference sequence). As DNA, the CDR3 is TGTGCCAGCAGCCGAGGGCCAGACAGGGACTACGAGCAGTACTTC. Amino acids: CASSRGPDRDYEQYF.

As DNA, the CDR3 is TGCAGCAGTTTAGCGGAGGCAGTTTATGGCTACACCTTC. Amino acid sequence: CSSLAEAVYGYTF. The chain is built from TRBV29-1 and TRBJ1-2; no clear D. V was clipped by 8 bases and J by 5 bases, with 18 bases between them. CDR1 and CDR2 from the germline V gene are SQVTM and ANQGSEA. The CDR3 covers 13 residues.

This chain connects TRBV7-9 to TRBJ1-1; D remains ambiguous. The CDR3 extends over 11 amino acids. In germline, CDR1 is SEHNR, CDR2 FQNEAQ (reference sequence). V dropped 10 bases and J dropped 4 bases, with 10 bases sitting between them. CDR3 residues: CAINRGTEAFF. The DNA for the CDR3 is TGTGCCATTAATCGAGGCACTGAAGCTTTCTTT.

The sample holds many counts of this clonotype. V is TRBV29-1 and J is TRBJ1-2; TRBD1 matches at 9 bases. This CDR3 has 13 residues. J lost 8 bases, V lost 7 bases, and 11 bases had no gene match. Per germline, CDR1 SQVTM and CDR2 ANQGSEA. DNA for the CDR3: TGCAGCGCACCGGGACAGGGTGGGGAAGGCTACACCTTC. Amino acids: CSAPGQGGEGYTF.